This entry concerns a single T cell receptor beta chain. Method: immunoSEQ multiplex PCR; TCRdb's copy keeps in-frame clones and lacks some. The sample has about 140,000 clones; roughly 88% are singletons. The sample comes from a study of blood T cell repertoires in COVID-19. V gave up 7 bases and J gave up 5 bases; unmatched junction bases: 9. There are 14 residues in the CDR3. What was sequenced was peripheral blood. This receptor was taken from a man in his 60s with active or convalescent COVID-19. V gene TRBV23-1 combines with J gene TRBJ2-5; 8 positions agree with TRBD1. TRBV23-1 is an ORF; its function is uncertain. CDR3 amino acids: CASTLDREGETQYF. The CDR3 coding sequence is TGCGCCAGCACCCTGGACAGGGAAGGGGAGACCCAGTACTTC.